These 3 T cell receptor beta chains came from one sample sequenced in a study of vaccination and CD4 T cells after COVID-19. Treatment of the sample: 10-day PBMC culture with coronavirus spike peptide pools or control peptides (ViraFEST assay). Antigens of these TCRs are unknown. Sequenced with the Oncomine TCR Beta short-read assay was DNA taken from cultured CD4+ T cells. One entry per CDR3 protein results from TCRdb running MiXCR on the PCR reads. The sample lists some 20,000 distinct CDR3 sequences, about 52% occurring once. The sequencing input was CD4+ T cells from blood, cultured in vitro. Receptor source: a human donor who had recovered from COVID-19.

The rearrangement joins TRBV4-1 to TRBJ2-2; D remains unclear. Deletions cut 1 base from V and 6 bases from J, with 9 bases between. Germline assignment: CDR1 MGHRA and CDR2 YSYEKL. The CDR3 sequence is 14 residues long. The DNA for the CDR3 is TGCGCCAGCAGCCAAGTGATGGTCCCCGGGGAGCTGTTTTTT. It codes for CASSQVMVPGELFF.

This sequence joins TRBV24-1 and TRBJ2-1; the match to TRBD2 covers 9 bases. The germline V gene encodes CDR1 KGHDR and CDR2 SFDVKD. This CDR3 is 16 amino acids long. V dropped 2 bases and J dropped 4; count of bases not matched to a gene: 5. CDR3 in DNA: TGTGCCACCAGTGATTATGGCGGGAGGGAATACAATGAGCAGTTCTTC. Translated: CATSDYGGREYNEQFF.

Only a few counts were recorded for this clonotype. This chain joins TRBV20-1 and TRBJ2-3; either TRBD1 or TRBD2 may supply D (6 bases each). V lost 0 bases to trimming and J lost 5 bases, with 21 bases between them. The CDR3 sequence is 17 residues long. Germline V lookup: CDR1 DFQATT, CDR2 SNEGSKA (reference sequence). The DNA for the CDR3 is TGCAGTGCTAGAGATTTGGTTGAATGGGGGGCCGAAGATACGCAGTATTTT. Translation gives CSARDLVEWGAEDTQYF.